Reported below is one T cell receptor (beta chain). Unmatched junction bases numbered 6, after V lost 4 bases and J lost 4 bases. The germline V gene has CDR1 SGHDT and CDR2 YYEEEE. The CDR3 consists of 14 residues. This sample was included in a study of sequential checkpoint blockade in melanoma. Overall study: Randomization was 1:1 between first-line nivolumab→ipilimumab and ipilimumab→nivolumab. Both treatment sequences were followed by maintenance nivolumab.

Treatment meaning: randomized to nivolumab then ipilimumab (arm A) or the reverse (arm B). DNA-damaging chemotherapy had not been given to any patient beforehand. From thawed PBMCs, live CD3+CD8+ cells negative for CD19 and CD56 were sorted. The protocol was immunoSEQ multiplex PCR, while the TCRdb copy is restricted to in-frame clones and leaves out a portion. The sample shows over 20,000 clones, about two thirds of them seen only once. V and J are TRBV5-6 and TRBJ2-7; 9 bases map to TRBD1. This receptor was identified in a human donor with melanoma. The sample consisted of CD8+ T cells sorted from blood (inferred from file names), taken from a patient given nivolumab and ipilimumab in sequence. The DNA of the CDR3 is TGTGCCAGCAGCACTGGACAGGGGAGGTACGAGCAGTACTTC. Translation gives CASSTGQGRYEQYF.